The source of this T cell receptor (beta chain) is a study of T cells in Graves' hyperthyroidism and ophthalmopathy. Regarding the study as a whole: Most thyroid-expanded clonotypes above 0.001 were also found in blood. Patients with ophthalmopathy were separated from those with stable hyperthyroidism by a 13 V-J model.

A note on this clonotype: Antigen: not known.

Among ophthalmopathy patients, the Clinical Activity Score reached at least 3, the NOSPECS grade reached at least 4, and duration remained under 3 months. Exclusion of a patient resulted from uncontrolled infection, other autoimmune disease, pregnancy or lactation. RNA transcripts served as the template for amplifying TCR beta CDR3 regions. The study used the HTBI primer set for a first-round RT-PCR of the TCR CDR3. Each CDR3 protein is one row after TCRdb ran MiXCR on the multiplex PCR reads. The sample has a few hundred thousand distinct CDR3 sequences, over 20% seen once. The CDR3 covers 13 residues. Germline CDR1 and CDR2: SGHTS and YDEGEE. Between the trimmed V and J ends, which lost 2 bases and 4 bases, there was a span of 7 bases.

The chain uses TRBV5-8 and TRBJ1-5; D gene unclear. The sequenced sample was blood. The sequence was collected from a man aged 30 to 39 with Graves' ophthalmopathy. The CDR3 DNA sequence: TGTGCCAGCAGCTTACCCTCTAATCAGCCCCAGCATTTT. Translated, it gives CASSLPSNQPQHF.